This T cell receptor (beta chain) originates from a study of cytomegalovirus exposure and HLA in healthy donors. Study-level points and caveats: Several top significant clusters appeared, in a later analysis, to be linked to common viral pathogens.

Regarding this clone: Its antigen is unknown.

Regarding donors, all were healthy bone marrow donors. Although they were nominally healthy when sampled, donors likely had unrecorded immune exposures. The V gene's germline CDR1 is KGHSH and CDR2 LQKENI. V was trimmed by 0 bases and J by 2 bases, leaving 11 bases between them. The CDR3 is 17 residues long. Researchers ran the PCR with 60 Vbeta and 13 Jbeta primers. Measured with immunoSEQ multiplex PCR; TCRdb has only the in-frame clones, and not every one. The table lists approximately 200,000 clones, nearly 80% of them singletons. The V call is TRBV18, the J call TRBJ2-6; possible D gene TRBD1, 5 bases. This clonotype was sampled from a man aged 18-30 years in good health and CMV-seronegative. Sequenced: PBMCs. The CDR3 protein is CASSPPAGKAGANVLTF. CDR3 bases: TGTGCCAGCTCACCACCGGCAGGGAAAGCTGGGGCCAACGTCCTGACTTTC.